The present T cell receptor (beta chain) was sequenced within a study of T cells after yellow fever vaccination (dated by TCRdb to between 2018 and 2020). As for the study more broadly: The SMART-Seq v4 Ultra Low Input RNA kit was used to prepare libraries from fractions with low cell numbers. To follow T-cell clones before and after both primary and booster YFV17D yellow fever vaccination, bulk TCR alpha and beta repertoires underwent longitudinal sequencing. Two healthy male donors, one aged 18 to 30 and one aged 30 to 40 years, made up the cohort. Blood was drawn at multiple timepoints before and after primary and secondary immunization, with bulk PBMC replicates and cell subsets isolated. Study-wide findings and limitations: Most clones expanded after primary vaccination (around 96% of CD4 and 88% of CD8) were re-detected after the booster, suggesting that broad memory maintenance occurred. The study included only two donors, which limits how far the findings can be generalized. FACS-sorted repertoires could contain abundant contaminating clonotypes from the bulk population, so computational filtering was required. Compared with the primary T-cell response, the secondary T-cell response was faster but weaker, reaching its peak on day 5 rather than on day 15. A small fraction of clonotypes showed up in both the CD4 and CD8 compartments, probably as a result of convergent recombination.

The sample holds a few counts of this clonotype. Its antigen is unknown. Base qualities are not provided; no much larger clone lies one nucleotide away. TCR cDNA was synthesized by 5'RACE template switching, through which a universal primer site and unique molecular identifiers were introduced. Priming for cDNA synthesis came from both the TCR alpha and TCR beta constant segments. Library amplification involved two PCR steps, and the second step added sample barcodes and sequencing adapters. Sequencing of the libraries was done on either Illumina HiSeq 2500 (2x100 bp) or NovaSeq (2x150 bp). As for the original processing: MIGEC handled demultiplexing of reads and collapsing into UMI consensus sequences, while MiXCR performed V(D)J alignment. Vaccine-responding clonotypes were identified with edgeR using replicate PBMC samples, with FDR below 0.01 and a log2 fold change above 5 up to day 15 being required. Each bulk clonotype was labeled CD4 or CD8 based on which sequenced repertoire, CD4 or CD8, contained the clonotype at higher abundance. TCRdb reprocessed the public reads (quality trimming at Q25 with fastp, clone calling with MiXCR) and kept in-frame beta chains. All rows with the same CDR3 protein become a single entry with the most common DNA and genes. The V and J calls come from TCRdb's annotation, not from the publication. The sample profile shows around 350,000 distinct CDR3 sequences; approximately 10% of them were found once. Less than 20% of the sample is held by the ten biggest clonotypes.

Trimming removed 3 bases from V and 7 bases from J, leaving 10 bases between the germline ends. Inclusive of the bounding cysteine and phenylalanine, the CDR3 is 13 residues long. Only the CDR3 DNA is retained, 39 bases long and in frame from the first base. The germline V gene supplies CDR1 SGHNT and CDR2 YENEEA. The treatment or condition label corresponds to: live attenuated yellow fever vaccine strain. At each blood-draw timepoint, two biological replicates of bulk PBMCs were collected. PBMCs were isolated from peripheral blood using a standard Ficoll-Paque protocol. TriZol was used to extract RNA from bulk PBMCs, CD4 and CD8 fractions, and dextramer-positive and dextramer-negative fractions.

This receptor was obtained from a man aged 18 to 29 who received the YFV17D yellow fever vaccine. The sample in question was PBMCs, obtained on the day of the first yellow fever vaccination. Rearrangement joined TRBV11-3 to TRBJ2-1; no D gene call is confident. The sequenced DNA is TGTGCCAGCAGCTTGGCAAGCAGGAATGAGCAGTTCTTC. Translated, this is CASSLASRNEQFF.